This is a list of T cell receptor beta chains from one sample in a study of T cells expressing NK-cell markers. From the 5' RACE reads, TCRdb lists one entry per CDR3 protein and no DNA. The sample has a few hundred thousand distinct CDR3 sequences. Sample: blood T cells: a sorted CD56 or NKG2C T cell subset, CD4+ or CD8+ T cells, or bulk PBMC T cells (not recorded which). Every receptor here comes from a man between 18 and 69 years old in good health. CDR3s include the opening cysteine and the closing phenylalanine or tryptophan.

TRBJ2-3,TRBV5-1,CASSSRGLDTDTQYF
TRBJ1-1,TRBV29-1,CSVADTGGANTEAFF
TRBJ2-5,TRBV2,CASSFAGRGETQYF
TRBJ1-6,TRBV7-9,CASSAERPLHF
TRBJ2-3,TRBV6-5,CASSYQIHSTDTQYF
TRBJ2-3,TRBV12-3/TRBV12-4,CASSPRGTGADTQYF
TRBJ2-7,TRBV5-1,CASSPRTGGDEQYF
TRBJ2-3,TRBV7-3,CASSSLGLGGRHNTQYF
TRBJ2-7,TRBV14,CASSQNRYEQYF
TRBJ2-3,TRBV12-3/TRBV12-4,CASSLGLLGPGGDTQYF
TRBJ2-2,TRBV9,CASSVTRDIPTGELFF
TRBJ2-7,TRBV7-6,CASSRDTSRSYEQYF
TRBJ2-7,TRBV6-1,CASKHRDRGTYEQYF
TRBJ2-2,TRBV3-1,CASSQLTGELFF
TRBJ2-3,TRBV21-1,CASSLPGTGSGALGTDTQYF
TRBJ1-2,TRBV19,CASSIVRVSGNYGYTF
TRBJ1-2,TRBV19,CASERNYGYTF
TRBJ1-2,TRBV6-1,CASRPAGPRGGYTF
TRBJ2-5,TRBV5-1,CASSKGALQETQYF
TRBJ2-7,TRBV5-1,CASSRVADNYEQYF
TRBJ1-5,TRBV6-2/TRBV6-3,CASREQGSQPQHF
TRBJ2-2,TRBV14,CASSPRGGGWNTGELFF
TRBJ2-3,TRBV2,CASRVQGASTDTQYF
TRBJ2-4,TRBV6-6,CASATKRNIQYF
TRBJ1-5,TRBV27,CASSGPGGRQPQHF
TRBJ1-2,TRBV7-9,CASIKQTGRLGYTF
TRBJ2-3,TRBV27,CASSSLGGAGTDTQYF
TRBJ2-2,TRBV29-1,CSVNTGTGFPGELFF
TRBJ2-5,TRBV5-1,CASSFPGETQYF
TRBJ2-3,TRBV27,CASSLDRVSTDTQYF
TRBJ2-7,TRBV18,CASSPTPGLAGEQYF
TRBJ2-5,TRBV12-3/TRBV12-4,CASSLSGPGGTQYF
TRBJ2-1,TRBV5-5,CASSRAGQGSYNEQFF
TRBJ1-1,TRBV4-2,CASSQVLSGSPLNTEAFF
TRBJ2-3,TRBV12-5,CASGLSRTDTQYF
TRBJ2-1,TRBV3-1,CASSQSGGDYNEQFF
TRBJ2-7,TRBV5-1,CASSFDRTTGQYF
TRBJ1-2,TRBV2,CASSAGTAFLNGYTF
TRBJ2-2,TRBV6-6,CASSTRGEGELFF
TRBJ2-2,TRBV6-5,CASSYSRQGNTGELFF
TRBJ2-1,TRBV5-1,CASSLNGLRGGLEQFF
TRBJ2-7,TRBV7-9,CASSSLAGKYYEQYF
TRBJ2-6,TRBV27,CASSFWTGSGANVLTF
TRBJ2-1,TRBV14,CASSSQGFEQFF
TRBJ1-1,TRBV29-1,CSVSAQGPQSRAFF
TRBJ2-3,TRBV7-9,CASSPTGVITDTQYF
TRBJ1-6,TRBV5-1,CASSSRQANSPLHF
TRBJ1-1,TRBV20-1,CSADKAVAALTEAFF
TRBJ2-7,TRBV18,CASSPNRGFEQYF
TRBJ2-7,TRBV27,CASSPELAGSYEQYF
TRBJ1-2,TRBV7-9,CASSLGSPTLDGYTF
TRBJ2-3,TRBV20-1,CSAPAPDMGWQYF